This T cell receptor (beta chain) was profiled in a study of CD8+ T cells in alopecia areata. Extraction of RNA preceded its reverse transcription into cDNA, which served as the sequencing template. Method: immunoSEQ multiplex PCR; TCRdb's copy keeps in-frame clones and lacks some. The sample shows roughly 200,000 clones, 63% of them seen only once. The CDR3 sequence is 13 residues long. With V trimmed by 8 bases and J by 6 bases, 1 base remained unmatched. Germline lookup yields CDR1 ENHRY and CDR2 SYGVKD. This clone was observed a handful of times. Material: CD4+ T cells sorted from blood, obtained at week 0. The V and J genes are TRBV10-3 and TRBJ2-1; 13 positions match TRBD2. The source is a human donor with alopecia areata. The CDR3 bases are TGTGCCATCGGACTAGCGGGGGCCAATGAGCAGTTCTTC. This codes for CAIGLAGANEQFF.